This T cell receptor (beta chain) stems from a study of CD8+CD57+ T cells in acquired aplastic anemia. Findings and caveats of the study: Between the patient and control groups, CD8+ Simpson's diversity did not differ significantly.

As concerns this clonotype: Its antigen is still unknown.

For sequencing, patients were chosen who had shown expansion of CD8+CD57+ cells by flow cytometry. Severe acquired aplastic anemia was diagnosed in all patients. The CDR3 has 15 amino acids. Germline lookup yields CDR1 SNHLY and CDR2 FYNNEI. With V trimmed by 3 bases and J by 6 bases, 9 bases remained unmatched. It was genomic DNA that served as the template for profiling TCR beta VDJ and CDR3. TCRdb reprocessed the reads via MiXCR and lists one record per CDR3 protein. The repertoire holds approximately 170,000 distinct CDR3 sequences, with about half as singletons. V is TRBV2 and J is TRBJ1-2; the match to TRBD1 covers 8 bases. The sequenced material came from sorted CD4+, CD8+, or CD8+CD57+ T cells (not recorded which) from PBMCs. The receptor was derived from a human donor with aplastic anemia. CDR3 coding DNA: TGTGCCAGCAGTGATGCGGGCAGGGGGCTAAATGGCTACACCTTC. Its translation: CASSDAGRGLNGYTF.